This T cell receptor beta chain was recorded in a study of somatic mutations in cytotoxic T cells in rheumatoid arthritis (TCRdb year 2017). For the study in its entirety: Patient peripheral blood (under 31 ml EDTA) was drawn right after diagnosis and before any treatment started. Median age was essentially the same in the patient group and the control group. Some T-cell populations stained with V beta antibodies were sorted by flow on a FACSAria II or Sony SH800 to nearly 100% purity, with sorted V beta1+ cells additionally subjected to TCRB sequencing. To characterize clonality, the study used TCRB deep sequencing while asking whether somatic mutations are carried by expanded CD8+ T-cell clones in newly diagnosed, untreated rheumatoid arthritis. TCRB deep sequencing covered approximately 64 patients with rheumatoid arthritis along with around 22 healthy controls.

The CDR3 measures 15 amino acids from cysteine to phenylalanine. Only the CDR3 portion is preserved as DNA: 45 bases, with reading frame beginning at the first base. The V end loses 6 bases and the J end loses 6 bases, and a stretch of 18 bases separates them. Via the germline V gene, CDR1 is MNHEY and CDR2 SVGAGI. CD4+ and CD8+ cells were isolated by positive magnetic bead selection on an AutoMACS, and purity was checked by flow cytometry. A TCR V beta antibody panel was used in flow cytometry to screen first for clonal expansions, which were then characterized by TCRB deep sequencing of sorted CD8+ fractions. Peripheral blood mononuclear cells were isolated by Ficoll-Paque PLUS density gradient separation. Using Nucleospin Tissue or Tissue XS kits, DNA was extracted from CD4-enriched, CD8-enriched or PBMC samples, with quantification by a Qubit 2.0 fluorometer. What the work shows at the level of the full study, not this receptor alone: There was no significant difference in CD8+ T-cell clonality between rheumatoid arthritis patients and age-matched healthy controls. The finding that TRBV07 was slightly underrepresented in patients was left unadjusted for multiple comparisons. It was unknown which antigens the expanded CD8+ clones targeted, and their absence from virus-specific databases did not exclude viral specificity. In patients, CD8+ clonality rose with age (Spearman r of about 0.51), which was not the case in healthy controls. In about an eighth of the roughly 60 patients the largest CD8+ clone exceeded 20% of CD8+ cells, and several identical CD8+ TCRB sequences were shared between blood and synovial fluid.

Sequencing of TCRB CDR3 was done on genomic DNA with the immunoSEQ assay. The paper's data handling went like this. Only a few patient CD8+ clones larger than 1% matched published virus-specific TCRB sequences when compared against them. The analyses included only productive TCRB rearrangements. Defining a clone by its unique TCRB CDR3 sequence, the study calculated clonality as a productive clonality index derived from Shannon entropy. To calculate repertoire overlap between two samples, the template counts of each clone were considered relative to each sample's total templates. V-gene usage measured by flow cytometry correlated with TCRB sequencing V-gene usage, with a Spearman r of 0.6 to 0.75. Here the immuneACCESS table is served through TCRdb, limited to in-frame sequences with V and J called. Missing clones are a known gap in these copies; in checked studies unresolved V genes cover under half, and the rest lacks a known reason. The V and J calls and clone size were taken over from that table, and D and trimming were inferred from the DNA. The sample has some 17,000 clones on record, roughly 80% of them singletons. The ten largest clonotypes hold around 5% of the sample.

A note on this clone: Its antigen target is currently unknown. Base quality data are lacking; no much larger clone is found one base away.

The rearranged chain carries TRBV6-5 and TRBJ2-4, and perhaps TRBD2 as D gene, on 6 matching bases. The receptor's source is an adult with rheumatoid arthritis. Material for sequencing was CD8+ T cells sorted from blood. Here is the DNA: TGTGCCAGCAGCGCCCGTGGAGGGGCGTCAAACATTCAGTACTTC. This encodes CASSARGGASNIQYF.